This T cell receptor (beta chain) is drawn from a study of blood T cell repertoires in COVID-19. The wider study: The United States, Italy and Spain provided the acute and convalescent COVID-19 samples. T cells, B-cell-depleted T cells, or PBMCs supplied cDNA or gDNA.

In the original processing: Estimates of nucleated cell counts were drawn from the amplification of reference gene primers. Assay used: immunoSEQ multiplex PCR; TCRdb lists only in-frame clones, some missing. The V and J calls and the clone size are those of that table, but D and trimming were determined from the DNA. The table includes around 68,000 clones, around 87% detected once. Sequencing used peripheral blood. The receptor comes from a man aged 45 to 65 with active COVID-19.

The CDR3 loop is CASSPQGNREGNTIYF. The CDR3 region has the DNA TGTGCCAGCAGTCCACAGGGTAATCGGGAAGGAAACACCATATATTTT. The chain recombines TRBV5-6 with TRBJ1-3; D possibly corresponds to TRBD1 (6 bases). CDR3 length: 16 amino acids. With 5 bases removed from V and 4 bases from J, the gap between germline ends came to 19 bases. CDR1 is SGHDT, CDR2 YYEEEE, per germline.